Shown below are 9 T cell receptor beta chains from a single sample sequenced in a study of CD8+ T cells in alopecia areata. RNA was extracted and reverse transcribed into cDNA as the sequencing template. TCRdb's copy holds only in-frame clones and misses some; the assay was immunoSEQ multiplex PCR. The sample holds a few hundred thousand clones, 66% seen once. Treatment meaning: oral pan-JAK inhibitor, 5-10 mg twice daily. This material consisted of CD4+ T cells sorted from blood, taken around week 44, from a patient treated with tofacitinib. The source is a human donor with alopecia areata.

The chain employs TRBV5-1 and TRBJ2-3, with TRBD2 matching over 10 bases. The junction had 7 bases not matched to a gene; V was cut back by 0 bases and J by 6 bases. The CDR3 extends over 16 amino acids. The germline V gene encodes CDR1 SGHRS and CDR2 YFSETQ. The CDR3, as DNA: TGCGCCAGCAGCTTGGAAGCGGGGGGGCCGACGGATACGCAGTATTTT. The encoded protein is CASSLEAGGPTDTQYF.

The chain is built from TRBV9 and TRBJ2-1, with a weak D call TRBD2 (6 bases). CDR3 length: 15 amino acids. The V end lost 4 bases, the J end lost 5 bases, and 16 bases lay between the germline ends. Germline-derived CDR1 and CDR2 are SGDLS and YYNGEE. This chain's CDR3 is CASSPQFGGHNEQFF. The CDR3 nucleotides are TGTGCCAGCAGCCCTCAGTTCGGGGGACACAATGAGCAGTTCTTC.

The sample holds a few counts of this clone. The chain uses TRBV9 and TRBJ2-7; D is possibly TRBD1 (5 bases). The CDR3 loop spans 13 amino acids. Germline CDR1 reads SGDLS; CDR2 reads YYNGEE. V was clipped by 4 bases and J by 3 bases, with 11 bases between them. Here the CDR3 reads CASSPGHIYEQYF. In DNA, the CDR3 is TGTGCCAGCAGCCCTGGACACATCTACGAGCAGTACTTC.

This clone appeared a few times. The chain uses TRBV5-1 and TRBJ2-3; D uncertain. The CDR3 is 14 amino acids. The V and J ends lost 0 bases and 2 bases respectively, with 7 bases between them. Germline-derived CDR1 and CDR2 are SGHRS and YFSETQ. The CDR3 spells CASSLAGATDTQYF. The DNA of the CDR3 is TGCGCCAGCAGCTTGGCCGGAGCCACAGATACGCAGTATTTT.

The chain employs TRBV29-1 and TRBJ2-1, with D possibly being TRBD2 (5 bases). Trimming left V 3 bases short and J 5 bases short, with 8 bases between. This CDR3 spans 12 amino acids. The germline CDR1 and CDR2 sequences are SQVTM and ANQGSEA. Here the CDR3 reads CSVEERNNEQFF. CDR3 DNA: TGCAGCGTTGAGGAGCGGAACAATGAGCAGTTCTTC.

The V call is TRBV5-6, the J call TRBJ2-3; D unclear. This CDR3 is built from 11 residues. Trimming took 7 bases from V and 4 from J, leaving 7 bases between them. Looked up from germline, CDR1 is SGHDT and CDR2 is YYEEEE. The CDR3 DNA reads TGTGCCAGCGGATACGCAGATACGCAGTATTTT. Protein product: CASGYADTQYF.

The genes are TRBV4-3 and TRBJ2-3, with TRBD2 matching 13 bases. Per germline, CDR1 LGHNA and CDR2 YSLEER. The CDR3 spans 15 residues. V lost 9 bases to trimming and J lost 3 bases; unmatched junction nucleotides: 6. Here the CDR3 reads CARPLAGGPTDTQYF. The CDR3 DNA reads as TGCGCCAGGCCACTAGCGGGGGGGCCAACAGATACGCAGTATTTT.

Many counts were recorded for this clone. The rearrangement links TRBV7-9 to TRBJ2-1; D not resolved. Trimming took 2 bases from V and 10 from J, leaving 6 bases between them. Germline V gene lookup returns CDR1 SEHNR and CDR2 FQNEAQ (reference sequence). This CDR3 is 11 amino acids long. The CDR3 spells CASSLFWEQFF. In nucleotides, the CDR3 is TGTGCCAGCAGCTTATTTTGGGAGCAGTTCTTC.

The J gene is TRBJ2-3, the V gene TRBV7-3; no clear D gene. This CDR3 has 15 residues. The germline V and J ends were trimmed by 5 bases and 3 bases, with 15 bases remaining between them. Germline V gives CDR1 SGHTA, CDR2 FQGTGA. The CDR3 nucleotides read TGTGCCAGCAGCACGGGCCCCCTGGGGACAGATACGCAGTATTTT. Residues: CASSTGPLGTDTQYF.